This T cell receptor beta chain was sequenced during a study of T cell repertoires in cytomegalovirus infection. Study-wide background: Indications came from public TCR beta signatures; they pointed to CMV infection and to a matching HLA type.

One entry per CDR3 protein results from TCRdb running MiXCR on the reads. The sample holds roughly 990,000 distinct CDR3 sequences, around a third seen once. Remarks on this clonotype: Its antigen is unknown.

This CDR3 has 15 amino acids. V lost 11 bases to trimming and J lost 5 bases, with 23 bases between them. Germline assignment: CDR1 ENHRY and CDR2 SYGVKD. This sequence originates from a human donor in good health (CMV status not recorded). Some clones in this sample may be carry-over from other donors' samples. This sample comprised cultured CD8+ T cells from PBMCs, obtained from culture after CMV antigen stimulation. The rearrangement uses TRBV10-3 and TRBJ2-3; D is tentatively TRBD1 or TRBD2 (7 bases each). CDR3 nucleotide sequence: TGTGCCGCGCAAGGGGGCGGGGGCCCGGGAGATACGCAGTATTTT. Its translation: CAAQGGGGPGDTQYF.